These 14 T cell receptor beta chains share one sample of origin, sequenced in a study of blood T cell repertoires in COVID-19. Some clones are missing from TCRdb's copy, which holds only in-frame ones; the method was immunoSEQ multiplex PCR. The sample holds hundreds of thousands of clones; approximately 91% are singletons and the top ten take approximately 1%. The sequencing input was PBMCs or T cells enriched from blood (not recorded which). The source is a woman in her 30s who had recovered from COVID-19.

This clone was picked up one time. In nucleotides, the CDR3 is TGTGCCAGCAGCAAAGAGCTAGTTGAAAAACTGTTTTTT. Translation: CASSKELVEKLFF. The gene calls are TRBV2 and TRBJ1-4; D not certain. CDR1 and CDR2 (germline): SNHLY, FYNNEI. V was cut by 6 bases and J by 7 bases, with 12 bases left in between. This CDR3 region has 13 residues.

The gene calls are TRBV4-1 and TRBJ2-3, with TRBD2 matching over 11 bases. Germline trimming cut 1 base from V and 3 bases from J; bases unmatched to any gene: 6. Germline lookup yields CDR1 MGHRA and CDR2 YSYEKL. The length of the CDR3 is 17 residues. The CDR3 DNA follows: TGCGCCAGCAGCCAAGCCCTACTAGCGGGGGAGACAGATACGCAGTATTTT. This gives the protein CASSQALLAGETDTQYF.

The rearrangement uses TRBV5-8 and TRBJ2-1; D possibly corresponds to TRBD1 (5 bases). CDR3 length: 13 residues. In germline, CDR1 is SGHTS, CDR2 YDEGEE. V was pared by 5 bases and J by 5 bases, with 11 bases between. In DNA form, the CDR3 reads TGTGCCAGCAGTCTTGTCAGGGACAATGAGCAGTTCTTC. It encodes CASSLVRDNEQFF.

The rearrangement uses TRBV24-1 and TRBJ2-7; no reliable D call. Germline CDR1 and CDR2: KGHDR and SFDVKD. V was pared by 5 bases and J by 0 bases, with 7 bases between. The CDR3 spans 13 residues. The CDR3 is CATSGRSSYEQYF. CDR3 sequence (DNA): TGTGCCACCAGTGGACGGAGCTCCTACGAGCAGTACTTC.

The chain links TRBV27 to TRBJ2-2, with D hard to call. Between the trimmed V and J ends, which lost 5 bases and 3 bases, there was a span of 10 bases. CDR1 MNHEY and CDR2 SMNVEV come from the germline V gene (reference sequence). CDR3 length equals 14 residues. The CDR3 reads CASSKRRDTGELFF. The CDR3 DNA reads as TGTGCCAGCAGTAAACGCCGCGACACCGGGGAGCTGTTTTTT.

For the CDR3, the DNA is TGCGCCAGCAGCCAACACGGAGTGAACACTGAAGCTTTCTTT. Translating it yields CASSQHGVNTEAFF. The J gene is TRBJ1-1, the V gene TRBV4-1; D ambiguous. The CDR3 is 14 amino acids. Germline V CDR1 and CDR2: MGHRA, YSYEKL. V lost 2 bases, J lost 0 bases, and 7 bases lay in between.

This chain joins TRBV5-1 and TRBJ1-3; TRBD1 agrees at 12 bases. V gave up 1 base and J gave up 7 bases; unmatched junction bases: 12. The CDR3 is made up of 18 amino acids. In germline, CDR1 is SGHRS, CDR2 YFSETQ. The CDR3 sequence is CASSLSFSGQGATNTIYF. Here the CDR3 DNA reads TGCGCCAGCAGCTTGAGTTTTTCGGGACAGGGGGCAACGAACACCATATATTTT. Full variable domain (rest looked up from reference TRBV5-1 and TRBJ1-3): KAGVTQTPRYLIKTRGQQVTLSCSPISGHRSVSWYQQTPGQGLQFLFEYFSETQRNKGNFPGRFSGRQFSNSRSEMNVSTLELGDSALYLCASSLSFSGQGATNTIYFGEGSWLTVV.

The chain uses TRBV18 and TRBJ2-7; D may be TRBD2 (6 bases). Deletions cut 3 bases from V and 1 base from J, with 7 bases between. Germline V gene data show CDR1 as KGHSH and CDR2 as LQKENI. CDR3 length: 13 amino acids. The CDR3 nucleotides are TGTGCCAGCTCACCTCTAGCGTCCTACGAGCAGTACTTC. Its protein is CASSPLASYEQYF. The full variable domain, in which reference TRBV18 and TRBJ2-7 provide the parts outside the CDR3, is NAGVMQNPRHLVRRRGQEARLRCSPMKGHSHVYWYRQLPEEGLKFMVYLQKENIIDESGMPKERFSAEFPKEGPSILRIQQVVRGDSAAYFCASSPLASYEQYFGPGTRLTVT.

The chain recombines TRBV28 with TRBJ1-1; 9 nucleotides align to TRBD1. Trimming at V came to 1 base and at J to 1 base, leaving 7 bases not matched to a gene. The CDR3 loop spans 17 amino acids. Germline assignment: CDR1 MDHEN and CDR2 SYDVKM. The CDR3 sequence is CASSLYQQGAANTEAFF. In nucleotides, the CDR3 is TGTGCCAGCAGTTTATATCAACAGGGGGCGGCGAACACTGAAGCTTTCTTT. Supplemented by reference TRBV28 and TRBJ1-1, the full variable domain reads DVKVTQSSRYLVKRTGEKVFLECVQDMDHENMFWYRQDPGLGLRLIYFSYDVKMKEKGDIPEGYSVSREKKERFSLILESASTNQTSMYLCASSLYQQGAANTEAFFGQGTRLTVV.

The chain has TRBV19 and TRBJ1-1; D is unclear. Germline V gene data show CDR1 as LNHDA and CDR2 as SQIVND (reference sequence). This CDR3 is built from 14 residues. Trimming left V 7 bases short and J 1 base short, with 13 bases between. This CDR3 is CASTSFGGNTEAFF. The CDR3 DNA sequence: TGTGCCAGTACAAGCTTTGGTGGGAACACTGAAGCTTTCTTT.

CDR3 bases: TGTGCCAGCAGCCCCCAGGGACAAATCTCTTCACCCCTCCACTTT. This sequence encodes CASSPQGQISSPLHF. V gene TRBV11-3 combines with J gene TRBJ1-6; a possible D gene is TRBD1 (6 bases). The CDR3 runs to 15 residues. Germline CDR1 SGHNT, CDR2 YENEEA. Trimming pared 5 bases from V and 9 bases from J, leaving 17 bases between.

This chain uses TRBV9 with TRBJ2-7, with D maybe TRBD1 (6 bases). Trimming cost V 3 bases and J 3 bases, with 13 bases left between them. The CDR3 totals 14 residues. CDR1 is SGDLS and CDR2 is YYNGEE in the germline V gene. CDR3 loop: CASSGRDTHYEQYF. For the CDR3, the DNA is TGTGCCAGCAGCGGCCGGGACACCCACTACGAGCAGTACTTC.

The V and J genes are TRBV10-3 and TRBJ2-7; tentative D call: TRBD1 (7 bases). The CDR3 is 17 residues long. Germline V gene data show CDR1 as ENHRY and CDR2 as SYGVKD. The V end was cut by 3 bases, the J end by 4 bases, with 22 bases between. The CDR3 region is CAISDPRFRGEEYEQYF. The CDR3 region has the DNA TGTGCCATCAGTGATCCCCGCTTCAGGGGGGAAGAATACGAGCAGTACTTC.

The rearrangement links TRBV18 to TRBJ1-1, with TRBD1 identical over 8 bases. Germline V gene sequence: CDR1 KGHSH, CDR2 LQKENI. This CDR3 is built from 15 residues. After removal of 2 bases from V and 3 bases from J, the junction contained 5 bases not matched to a gene. CDR3 in DNA: TGTGCCAGCTCACCAATCCAGGGGGCAGACACTGAAGCTTTCTTT. Its translation is CASSPIQGADTEAFF.